Shown below are 3 T cell receptor beta chains from a single sample sequenced in a study of Ad26.COV2.S vaccination and SARS-CoV-2 variants. The treatment is: roughly 20 received Ad26.COV2.S at low or high dose, single or two shots; about 5 received placebo; per-sample allocation not given. Samples came from day 63 after the first vaccine or placebo injection. Libraries were prepared by immunoSEQ multiplex PCR; TCRdb keeps only in-frame clonotypes and omits some of them. Of more than 400,000 clones in the sample, 90% were seen once. Sequences were derived from peripheral blood, sampled in a trial of Ad26.COV2.S vaccine versus placebo. These receptors all come from a person aged 18 to 59 who received the Ad26.COV2.S COVID-19 vaccine or a placebo.

The rearrangement joins TRBV6-2 or TRBV6-3 to TRBJ1-3; D call uncertain. In germline, CDR1 is MNHEY, CDR2 SVGEGT. V lost 2 bases to trimming and J lost 0 bases, with 8 bases between them. This CDR3 spans 15 amino acids. Here the CDR3 DNA reads TGTGCCAGCAGTTACCCACGGATCTCTGGAAACACCATATATTTT. Amino acid sequence: CASSYPRISGNTIYF.

The rearrangement joins TRBV27 to TRBJ1-1; D ambiguous. Germline CDR1 reads MNHEY; CDR2 reads SMNVEV (reference sequence). The CDR3 has 14 amino acids. With 2 bases removed from V and 1 base from J, the gap between germline ends came to 8 bases. In nucleotides, the CDR3 is TGTGCCAGCAGTTTAGTCAGGACGAACACTGAAGCTTTCTTT. It yields the protein CASSLVRTNTEAFF.

The chain recombines TRBV3-1 (or the pseudogene TRBV3-2) with TRBJ2-7; the match to TRBD1 covers 9 bases. The V gene's germline CDR1 is LGHDT and CDR2 YNNKEL (reference sequence). The CDR3 totals 15 residues. The trim removed 5 bases at V and 2 bases at J, leaving 7 bases unmatched. The CDR3 nucleotides read TGTGCCAGCAGCTACCGGACAGGGGCTCCCTACGAGCAGTACTTC. This sequence encodes CASSYRTGAPYEQYF.